Described below is a single T cell receptor (beta chain) sequence and its context. No antigen is known for it. The data are from a study of long-term antiretroviral therapy in people with HIV. This CDR3 is 13 amino acids long. Deletions cut 6 bases from V and 0 bases from J, with 6 bases between. Germline loops: CDR1 MDHEN, CDR2 SYDVKM. Study-wide points: Blood sampling spanned 2004 to 2017, possibly under older ART regimens. Clonal expansions arising prior to ART prevailed in the repertoire at every time point. Narrower CDR3 length ranges marked HIV repertoires relative to controls.

The assay used was immunoSEQ (version v3.0), run at survey level. Assay used: immunoSEQ multiplex PCR; TCRdb lists only in-frame clones, some missing. This sample carries tens of thousands of clones, over 90% of them seen once, and the ten largest clones take roughly 6.7%. The chain uses TRBV28 and TRBJ1-5; D is undetermined. This clonotype was sampled from a woman aged 40 to 50 with HIV. Here the sequenced sample was unsorted PBMCs, taken about 6.5 years after starting antiretroviral therapy. The CDR3 DNA is TGTGCCAGCAGGGGGAGTAGCAATCAGCCCCAGCATTTT. Translated, it gives CASRGSSNQPQHF.